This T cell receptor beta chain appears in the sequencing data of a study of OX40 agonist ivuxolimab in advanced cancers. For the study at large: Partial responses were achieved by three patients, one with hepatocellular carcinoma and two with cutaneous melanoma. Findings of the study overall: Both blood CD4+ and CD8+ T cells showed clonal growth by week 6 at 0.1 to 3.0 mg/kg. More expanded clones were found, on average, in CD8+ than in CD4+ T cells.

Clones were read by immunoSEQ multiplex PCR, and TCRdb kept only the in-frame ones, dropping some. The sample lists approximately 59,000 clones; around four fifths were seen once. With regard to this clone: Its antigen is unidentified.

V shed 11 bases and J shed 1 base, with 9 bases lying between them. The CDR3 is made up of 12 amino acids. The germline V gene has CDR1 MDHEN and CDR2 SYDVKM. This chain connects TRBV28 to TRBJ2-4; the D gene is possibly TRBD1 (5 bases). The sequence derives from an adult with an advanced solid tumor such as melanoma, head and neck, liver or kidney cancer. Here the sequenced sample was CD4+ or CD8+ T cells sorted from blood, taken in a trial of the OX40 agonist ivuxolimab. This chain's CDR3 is CASGLAKNIQYF. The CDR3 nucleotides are TGTGCCTCAGGGTTGGCCAAAAACATTCAGTACTTC.